This T cell receptor (beta chain) appears in the sequencing data of a study of post-analysis software for immune sequencing data. Sequencing libraries made from TCR beta cDNA carried unique molecular identifiers. TCRdb re-called the PCR reads with MiXCR, one entry per CDR3 protein. The sample lists about 760,000 distinct CDR3 sequences; about 27% were seen once. This clonotype occurred many times. The source material was blood. The clonotype originates from a girl aged 5-17 years with multiple sclerosis.

The chain's CDR3 is CASSSGGTGATYEQYF. Written as DNA, the CDR3 is TGTGCCAGCAGCTCTGGGGGGACGGGGGCCACCTACGAGCAGTACTTC. The chain couples TRBV7-9 to TRBJ2-7; the D gene could be TRBD1 or TRBD2 (6 bases each). Germline V gives CDR1 SEHNR, CDR2 FQNEAQ (reference sequence). Trimming pared 4 bases from V and 2 bases from J, leaving 18 bases between. The CDR3 sequence is 16 residues long.